The 24 T cell receptor beta chains in this list originate from one sample, sequenced in a study of T cell responses to AZD1222 COVID-19 vaccine. TCRdb's table, derived via immunoSEQ multiplex PCR, lists solely in-frame clones and lacks some. This sample carries tens of thousands of clones, 70% to 90% of them seen once, and the ten largest clones take around 1.1%. The specimen was peripheral blood, collected 28 days after the second AZD1222 dose. The source is an adult who received the AZD1222 COVID-19 vaccine.

The sample holds a few counts of this clone. The rearrangement links TRBV2 to TRBJ2-1, with 9 nucleotides matching TRBD2. Germline V CDR1 and CDR2: SNHLY, FYNNEI. Unmatched junction bases numbered 6, after V lost 3 bases and J lost 6 bases. The length of the CDR3 is 15 residues. The chain's CDR3 is CASSEVAGVGNEQFF. CDR3 nucleotides: TGTGCCAGCAGTGAGGTAGCGGGAGTTGGCAATGAGCAGTTCTTC.

This CDR3 is CASNWVLRQPQHF. The CDR3 bases are TGTGCCAGCAATTGGGTTCTCAGGCAGCCCCAGCATTTT. This chain connects TRBV6-6 to TRBJ1-5; D is undetermined. This CDR3 region has 13 residues. Germline-derived CDR1 and CDR2 are MNHNY and SVGAGI (reference sequence). V lost 7 bases to trimming and J lost 7 bases, with 14 bases between them.

The rearrangement joins TRBV5-5 to TRBJ2-5, with D perhaps TRBD1 (5 bases). The CDR3 sequence is 14 residues long. With 0 bases removed from V and 5 bases from J, the gap between germline ends came to 11 bases. The V gene's germline CDR1 is SGHKS and CDR2 YYEKEE (reference sequence). For the CDR3, the DNA is TGTGCCAGCAGCTTGGGTGCAGGGCGGGAGACCCAGTACTTC. Translating it yields CASSLGAGRETQYF.

There are a few counts of this clone. This chain links TRBV14 with TRBJ2-1; D unclear. This CDR3 is built from 16 residues. Trimming pared 2 bases from V and 8 bases from J, leaving 19 bases between. Germline V gene data show CDR1 as SGHDN and CDR2 as FVKESK. CDR3 sequence reads: CASSQCLGQGFDEQFF. The CDR3 nucleotides are TGTGCCAGCAGCCAATGCCTAGGTCAAGGGTTCGATGAGCAGTTCTTC.

V and J are TRBV19 and TRBJ2-6; D unresolved. V shed 5 bases and J shed 0 bases, with 5 bases lying between them. Germline CDR1 and CDR2: LNHDA and SQIVND (reference sequence). This CDR3 contains 14 residues. As DNA, the CDR3 is TGTGCCAGTAGTGTTAGCTCTGGGGCCAACGTCCTGACTTTC. This encodes CASSVSSGANVLTF.

The V gene is TRBV5-1, the J gene TRBJ2-1; possible D gene TRBD2, 6 bases. This CDR3 is built from 17 residues. The ends were cut back, 0 bases at V and 6 bases at J, with 19 bases in the middle. The germline V gene encodes CDR1 SGHRS and CDR2 YFSETQ. The DNA for the CDR3 is TGCGCCAGCAGCTTGGAGTTAGGGACTCGCACTATCAATGAGCAGTTCTTC. It specifies CASSLELGTRTINEQFF.

The V gene is TRBV6-5, the J gene TRBJ1-3; D remains ambiguous. The CDR3 is made up of 13 amino acids. Trimming removed 5 bases from V and 0 bases from J, with 5 bases in between. Per the germline V gene, CDR1 is MNHEY and CDR2 is SVGAGI. The CDR3 DNA follows: TGTGCCAGCAGTCAAAGCTCTGGAAACACCATATATTTT. This encodes CASSQSSGNTIYF.

The CDR3 sequence: CATIEASGRYEQYF. The DNA of the CDR3 is TGTGCCACCATAGAGGCTAGCGGGAGATACGAGCAGTACTTC. The chain couples TRBV2 to TRBJ2-7; the match to TRBD2 covers 10 bases. V was pared by 10 bases and J by 4 bases, with 10 bases of the junction left unmatched. The CDR3 totals 14 residues. Germline V gene data show CDR1 as SNHLY and CDR2 as FYNNEI.

The chain employs TRBV2 and TRBJ1-5; D not resolved. The CDR3 length is 11 residues. Germline CDR1 is SNHLY and CDR2 is FYNNEI. The V and J ends lost 8 bases and 8 bases respectively, with 10 bases between them. CDR3 sequence: CASGVGEPQHF. Here the CDR3 DNA reads TGTGCCAGCGGCGTAGGCGAGCCCCAGCATTTT.

The chain couples TRBV3-1 (or the pseudogene TRBV3-2) to TRBJ2-5; D is possibly TRBD2 (5 bases). Germline V lookup: CDR1 LGHDT, CDR2 YNNKEL (reference sequence). V lost 0 bases to trimming and J lost 1 base, with 9 bases between them. The CDR3 has 15 residues. The CDR3 loop is CASSQEGLFQETQYF. The DNA of the CDR3 is TGTGCCAGCAGCCAAGAAGGACTGTTCCAAGAGACCCAGTACTTC.

The chain joins TRBV12-3 or TRBV12-4 to TRBJ2-7, with D unclear. The CDR3 totals 12 residues. V was shortened by 5 bases and J by 7 bases, with 12 bases between the two germline ends. This CDR3 is CASSLQPSEQYF. The CDR3 DNA reads as TGTGCCAGCAGTCTCCAACCTAGTGAGCAGTACTTC.

The chain carries TRBV2 and TRBJ2-4, with TRBD2 matching 12 bases. The CDR3 loop spans 14 amino acids. Trimming removed 6 bases from V and 7 bases from J; junction bases left unmatched: 4. Germline CDR1 reads SNHLY; CDR2 reads FYNNEI. In DNA, the CDR3 is TGTGCCAGCAGACCAGGGACTAGCGGGAACATTCAGTACTTC. Translating gives CASRPGTSGNIQYF.

The chain recombines TRBV7-9 with TRBJ2-7, with 12 bases identical to TRBD2. This CDR3 is 14 amino acids long. Losses at the gene ends were 5 bases for V and 9 bases for J; bases not matched to a gene: 8. Germline V gives CDR1 SEHNR, CDR2 FQNEAQ (reference sequence). The CDR3: CASSMGTSGWGQYF. In DNA, the CDR3 is TGTGCCAGCAGCATGGGGACTAGCGGGTGGGGGCAGTACTTC. The variable domain in full, completed from reference TRBV7-9 and TRBJ2-7, reads DTGVSQNPRHKITKRGQNVTFRCDPISEHNRLYWYRQTLGQGPEFLTYFQNEAQLEKSRLLSDRFSAERPKGSFSTLEIQRTEQGDSAMYLCASSMGTSGWGQYFGPGTRLTVT.

The chain employs TRBV11-2 and TRBJ2-3, with a weak D call TRBD2 (5 bases). From germline, CDR1 is SGHAT and CDR2 FQNNGV. Trimming left V 0 bases short and J 5 bases short, with 6 bases between. There are 13 residues in the CDR3. CDR3 loop: CASSLDREDTQYF. CDR3 nucleotide sequence: TGTGCCAGCAGCTTAGATCGGGAAGATACGCAGTATTTT.

This chain connects TRBV7-9 to TRBJ1-2, with no clear D. The V end lost 5 bases, the J end lost 0 bases, and 4 bases lay between the germline ends. The CDR3 consists of 12 residues. Germline V gene sequence: CDR1 SEHNR, CDR2 FQNEAQ (reference sequence). The CDR3 region is CASSPSNYGYTF. The CDR3, as DNA: TGTGCCAGCAGCCCTTCTAACTATGGCTACACCTTC.

This clone appeared a single time. This chain links TRBV4-2 with TRBJ1-2; 11 bases line up with TRBD1. V shed 4 bases, J shed 5 bases, and the junction held 6 bases outside the gene matches. The CDR3 is made up of 15 amino acids. The V gene's germline CDR1 is LGHNA and CDR2 YNFKEQ. The CDR3: CASSPPGQGAYGYTF. The DNA for the CDR3 is TGTGCCAGCAGCCCTCCCGGACAGGGGGCTTATGGCTACACCTTC.

This chain uses TRBV6-2 or TRBV6-3 with TRBJ1-2; D ambiguous. V lost 4 bases and J 2 bases, leaving 11 bases between the germline ends. The CDR3 is made up of 14 amino acids. Germline assignment: CDR1 MNHEY and CDR2 SVGEGT. In DNA form, the CDR3 reads TGTGCCAGCAGTTCGTTCAGGAACAACTATGGCTACACCTTC. It yields the protein CASSSFRNNYGYTF.

The chain recombines TRBV4-3 with TRBJ1-2, with 7 bases aligning to TRBD1. Germline loops: CDR1 LGHNA, CDR2 YSLEER. V dropped 5 bases and J dropped 8; count of bases not matched to a gene: 8. The CDR3 is 13 residues long. CDR3 nucleotides: TGCGCCAGCAGCACCTACAGGGGAGAGGGCTACACCTTC. Translation gives CASSTYRGEGYTF.

The CDR3 is CASSHGTGSSYEQYF. The CDR3 DNA reads TGCGCCAGCAGCCACGGGACTGGGAGCTCCTACGAGCAGTACTTC. The chain combines TRBV4-3 with TRBJ2-5, with D possibly being TRBD2 (6 bases). The J call may not be correct, given that the DNA end is closer to TRBJ2-7. The germline V gene has CDR1 LGHNA and CDR2 YSLEER. The CDR3 contains 15 residues.

The chain links TRBV29-1 to TRBJ2-1, with D perhaps TRBD2 (6 bases). V shed 4 bases and J shed 8 bases, with 12 bases lying between them. The CDR3 is 12 amino acids. The germline gives CDR1 SQVTM, CDR2 ANQGSEA. CDR3 sequence: CSVVDGRYEQFF. The CDR3 DNA reads TGCAGCGTTGTTGACGGGAGATATGAGCAGTTCTTC.

The CDR3 protein is CASSQGLNNEQFF. For the CDR3, the DNA is TGTGCCAGCTCACAAGGACTTAACAATGAGCAGTTCTTC. The chain recombines TRBV18 with TRBJ2-1, with D perhaps matching TRBD2 (5 bases). Germline CDR1 KGHSH, CDR2 LQKENI. V gave up 4 bases and J gave up 5 bases, with 9 bases separating them. CDR3 length: 13 residues.

This chain joins TRBV28 and TRBJ1-3; D is perhaps TRBD1 (5 bases). The germline V gene encodes CDR1 MDHEN and CDR2 SYDVKM. The CDR3 covers 16 residues. Trimming cost V 2 bases and J 0 bases, with 11 bases left between them. CDR3 region: CASSLLGTRSGNTIYF. DNA for the CDR3: TGTGCCAGCAGTTTACTCGGGACTCGCTCTGGAAACACCATATATTTT. The variable domain in full, completed from reference TRBV28 and TRBJ1-3, reads DVKVTQSSRYLVKRTGEKVFLECVQDMDHENMFWYRQDPGLGLRLIYFSYDVKMKEKGDIPEGYSVSREKKERFSLILESASTNQTSMYLCASSLLGTRSGNTIYFGEGSWLTVV.

This sequence joins TRBV5-1 and TRBJ2-7; possibly TRBD2 for D (5 bases). Trimming removed 1 base at V and 2 bases at J, with 16 bases between. The CDR3 is made up of 16 amino acids. CDR1 is SGHRS, CDR2 YFSETQ, per germline. The CDR3, as DNA: TGCGCCAGCAGCTTGATGCCTAGCATCGTAACCTACGAGCAGTACTTC. It encodes CASSLMPSIVTYEQYF.

The V gene is TRBV9, the J gene TRBJ1-3, with D hard to call. V lost 0 bases and J 2 bases, leaving 6 bases between the germline ends. Germline V lookup: CDR1 SGDLS, CDR2 YYNGEE. The CDR3 is 14 residues long. The CDR3 reads CASSVEVAGNTIYF. The CDR3 bases are TGTGCCAGCAGCGTAGAGGTGGCTGGAAACACCATATATTTT.